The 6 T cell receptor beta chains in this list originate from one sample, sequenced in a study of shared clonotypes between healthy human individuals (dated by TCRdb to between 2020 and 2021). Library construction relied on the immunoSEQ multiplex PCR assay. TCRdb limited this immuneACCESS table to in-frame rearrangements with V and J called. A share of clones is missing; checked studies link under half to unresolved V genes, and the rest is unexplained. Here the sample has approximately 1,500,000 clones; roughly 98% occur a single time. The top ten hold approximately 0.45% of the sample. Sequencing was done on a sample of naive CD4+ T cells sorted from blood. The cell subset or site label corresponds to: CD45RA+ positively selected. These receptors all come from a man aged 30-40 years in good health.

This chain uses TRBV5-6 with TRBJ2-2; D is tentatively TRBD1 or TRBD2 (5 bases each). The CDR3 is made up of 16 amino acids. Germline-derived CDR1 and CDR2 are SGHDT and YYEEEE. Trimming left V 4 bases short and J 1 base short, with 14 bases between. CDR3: CASSPGRWVNTGELFF. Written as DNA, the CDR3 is TGTGCCAGCAGCCCGGGACGTTGGGTGAACACCGGGGAGCTGTTTTTT.

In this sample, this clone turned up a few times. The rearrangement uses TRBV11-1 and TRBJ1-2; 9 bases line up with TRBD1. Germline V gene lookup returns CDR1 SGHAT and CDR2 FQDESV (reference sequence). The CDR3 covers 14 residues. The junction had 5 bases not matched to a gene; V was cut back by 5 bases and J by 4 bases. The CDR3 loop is CASSAGQGVYGYTF. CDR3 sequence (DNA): TGTGCCAGCAGCGCGGGACAGGGTGTCTATGGCTACACCTTC.

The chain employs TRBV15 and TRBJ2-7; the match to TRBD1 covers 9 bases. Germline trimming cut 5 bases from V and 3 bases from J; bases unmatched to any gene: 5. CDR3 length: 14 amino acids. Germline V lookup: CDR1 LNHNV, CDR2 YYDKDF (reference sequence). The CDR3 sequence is CATSGRGQGYEQYF. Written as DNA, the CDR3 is TGTGCCACCAGCGGGAGGGGACAGGGCTACGAGCAGTACTTC.

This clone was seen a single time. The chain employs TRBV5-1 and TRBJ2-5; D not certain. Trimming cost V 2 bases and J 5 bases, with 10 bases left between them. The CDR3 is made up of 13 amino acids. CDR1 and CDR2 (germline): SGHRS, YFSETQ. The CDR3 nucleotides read TGCGCCAGCAGCTTACTTCCGACTGAGACCCAGTACTTC. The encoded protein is CASSLLPTETQYF.

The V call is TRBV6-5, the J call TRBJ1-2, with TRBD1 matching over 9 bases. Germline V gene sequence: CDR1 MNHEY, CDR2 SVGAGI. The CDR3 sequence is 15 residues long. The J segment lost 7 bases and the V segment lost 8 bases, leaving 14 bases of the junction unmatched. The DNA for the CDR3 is TGTGCCAGCTATACTCCACGGACAGGGGCGAGTGGCTACACCTTC. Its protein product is CASYTPRTGASGYTF.

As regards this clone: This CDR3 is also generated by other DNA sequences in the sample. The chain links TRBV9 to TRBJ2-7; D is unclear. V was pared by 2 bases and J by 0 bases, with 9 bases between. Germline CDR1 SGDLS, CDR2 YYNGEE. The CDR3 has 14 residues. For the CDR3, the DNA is TGTGCCAGCAGCGTGGGCTCAAGCTCCTACGAGCAGTACTTC. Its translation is CASSVGSSSYEQYF.